The clone carrying this T cell receptor (beta chain) came up many times. Its antigen is currently unknown. This sample stems from a study of T cells in Graves' hyperthyroidism and ophthalmopathy. Whole-study context: Peripheral blood specimens were obtained at initial diagnosis, prior to any treatment. Study-wide findings and caveats: Blood held most thyroid clonotypes expanded above 0.001 frequency.

RNA transcripts yielded amplified TCR beta CDR3 regions. The TCR CDR3 was amplified in a first-round RT-PCR using the HTBI primer set. TCRdb re-analysed the multiplex PCR reads in MiXCR, keeping a single row per CDR3 protein. This table holds around 360,000 distinct CDR3 sequences, 15% found once. This CDR3 region has 14 residues. Trimming pared 3 bases from V and 2 bases from J, leaving 11 bases between. Germline CDR1 reads MDHEN; CDR2 reads SYDVKM. This sequence was found in a woman aged 55-70 years with Graves' ophthalmopathy. Sequenced material: blood. The V and J genes are TRBV28 and TRBJ2-7, with D possibly being TRBD2 (6 bases). This CDR3 reads CASSLGGLPYEQYF. CDR3 DNA sequence: TGTGCCAGCAGTTTGGGGGGACTGCCCTACGAGCAGTACTTC.